The 19 T cell receptor beta chains below all came from one sample that was sequenced in a study of cytomegalovirus exposure and HLA in healthy donors. Use of 60 Vbeta and 13 Jbeta primers characterized the PCR. This table comes from immunoSEQ multiplex PCR, and its TCRdb copy is limited to in-frame clones, with some not included. The sample has about 63,000 clones; roughly 70% are singletons. The sequenced sample consisted of PBMCs. The receptors were gathered from a man aged 50-60 years in good health and CMV-seronegative.

The chain has TRBV30 and TRBJ2-3; TRBD2 agrees at 8 bases. This CDR3 region has 17 residues. The J segment lost 3 bases and the V segment lost 1 base, leaving 12 bases of the junction unmatched. Germline V gene lookup returns CDR1 GTSNPN and CDR2 SVGIG (reference sequence). The CDR3 DNA sequence: TGTGCCTGGAGTGCCCCTTGGGGCGGGGGGCCGACAGATACGCAGTATTTT. Translating gives CAWSAPWGGGPTDTQYF.

This clone was recorded a few times. The V call is TRBV4-2, the J call TRBJ1-4, with D perhaps matching TRBD1 (5 bases). Looked up from germline, CDR1 is LGHNA and CDR2 is YNFKEQ. V was cut by 0 bases and J by 0 bases, with 8 bases left in between. The CDR3 has 16 amino acids. The CDR3 sequence is CASSQDTGTTNEKLFF. In nucleotides, the CDR3 is TGTGCCAGCAGCCAAGATACAGGTACAACTAATGAAAAACTGTTTTTT.

This sequence joins TRBV4-2 and TRBJ1-1; weak D call: TRBD1 (6 bases). CDR3 length equals 14 residues. The germline V gene has CDR1 LGHNA and CDR2 YNFKEQ. Trimming took off 5 bases at V and 1 base at J, with 11 bases between the two ends. CDR3 loop: CASSGPRGNTEAFF. The CDR3 DNA sequence: TGTGCCAGCAGCGGCCCCAGGGGGAACACTGAAGCTTTCTTT.

CDR3 region: CAWGQGMKGQPQHF. The DNA of the CDR3 is TGTGCCTGGGGCCAGGGGATGAAGGGTCAGCCCCAGCATTTT. This chain uses TRBV30 with TRBJ1-5, with D perhaps TRBD1 (6 bases). The CDR3 spans 14 residues. CDR1 GTSNPN and CDR2 SVGIG come from the germline V gene (reference sequence). Between the trimmed V and J ends, which lost 5 bases and 6 bases, there was a span of 17 bases.

The chain couples TRBV15 to TRBJ2-2, with D uncertain. Germline lookup yields CDR1 LNHNV and CDR2 YYDKDF (reference sequence). Trimming took off 1 base at V and 7 bases at J, with 10 bases between the two ends. The CDR3 extends over 14 amino acids. The CDR3 protein is CATSRGHLGGELFF. The CDR3 DNA reads as TGTGCCACCAGCAGAGGTCACCTCGGCGGGGAGCTGTTTTTT.

This chain links TRBV5-4 with TRBJ1-4, with 8 nucleotides matching TRBD1. This CDR3 region has 17 residues. V was clipped by 3 bases and J by 5 bases; unmatched bases: 12. Germline values: CDR1 SGHNT, CDR2 YYREEE (reference sequence). The CDR3 sequence is CASSSEVQGAGNEKLFF. The CDR3 DNA sequence: TGTGCCAGCAGCTCAGAAGTCCAGGGGGCCGGGAATGAAAAACTGTTTTTT.

This clone was seen a handful of times. The chain combines TRBV7-8 with TRBJ2-2; 11 nucleotides match TRBD2. The CDR3 length is 18 residues. CDR1 and CDR2 (germline): SGHVS, FQNEAQ. V dropped 3 bases and J dropped 5; count of bases not matched to a gene: 11. As DNA, the CDR3 is TGTGCCAGCAGCTTTACCCTATTAGCGGGGGGGTCTACCGGGGAGCTGTTTTTT. Its translation: CASSFTLLAGGSTGELFF. Combining the CDR3 with reference TRBV7-8 and TRBJ2-2 gives the whole variable domain GAGVSQSPRYKVAKRGQDVALRCDPISGHVSLFWYQQALGQGPEFLTYFQNEAQLDKSGLPSDRFFAERPEGSVSTLKIQRTQQEDSAVYLCASSFTLLAGGSTGELFFGEGSRLTVL.

This clone was seen a handful of times. The chain employs TRBV7-6 and TRBJ1-1; perhaps TRBD1 as D (6 bases). Trimming took off 2 bases at V and 3 bases at J, with 7 bases between the two ends. Germline CDR1 is SGHVS and CDR2 is FNYEAQ. This CDR3 has 13 residues. CDR3 coding DNA: TGTGCCAGCAGCTTATCAGGGGACACTGAAGCTTTCTTT. This codes for CASSLSGDTEAFF. The full variable domain, in which reference TRBV7-6 and TRBJ1-1 provide the parts outside the CDR3, is GAGVSQSPRYKVTKRGQDVALRCDPISGHVSLYWYRQALGQGPEFLTYFNYEAQQDKSGLPNDRFSAERPEGSISTLTIQRTEQRDSAMYRCASSLSGDTEAFFGQGTRLTVV.

There are a few counts of this clone. J is TRBJ1-1 and V is TRBV9, with no clear D. There are 14 residues in the CDR3. The V and J ends lost 2 bases and 1 base respectively, with 9 bases between them. The germline gives CDR1 SGDLS, CDR2 YYNGEE. For the CDR3, the DNA is TGTGCCAGCAGCGTGAATTCGGGGAACACTGAAGCTTTCTTT. Encoded protein: CASSVNSGNTEAFF.

This clone was seen a few times. The chain joins TRBV5-1 to TRBJ1-6, with TRBD1 matching 9 bases. The CDR3 has 14 amino acids. The junction had 7 bases not matched to a gene; V was cut back by 5 bases and J by 10 bases. Germline values: CDR1 SGHRS, CDR2 YFSETQ. For the CDR3, the DNA is TGCGCCAGCAGGTCGGGACAGGGAGTATCACCCCTCCACTTT. Translated: CASRSGQGVSPLHF.

The CDR3 region has the DNA TGTGCCAGCAGTGGCAACCTAGAGACCGGGGAGCTGTTTTTT. Its protein product is CASSGNLETGELFF. This chain links TRBV6-5 with TRBJ2-2; no clear D gene. Deletions cut 5 bases from V and 5 bases from J, with 12 bases between. Germline-derived CDR1 and CDR2 are MNHEY and SVGAGI. The CDR3 is made up of 14 amino acids.

The rearrangement uses TRBV11-2 and TRBJ2-7; weak D call: TRBD1 (6 bases). Trimming pared 4 bases from V and 6 bases from J, leaving 10 bases between. This CDR3 spans 12 amino acids. Germline V gene lookup returns CDR1 SGHAT and CDR2 FQNNGV. The CDR3 DNA reads as TGTGCCAGCAGCTCCGACAGGACCGAGCAGTACTTC. It is translated as CASSSDRTEQYF.

V is TRBV6-5 and J is TRBJ2-7; TRBD1 matches at 7 bases. This CDR3 region has 13 residues. V shed 6 bases, J shed 0 bases, and the junction held 2 bases outside the gene matches. Germline V gene lookup returns CDR1 MNHEY and CDR2 SVGAGI. For the CDR3, the DNA is TGTGCCAGCAGACGACAGGGCTCCTACGAGCAGTACTTC. Translation gives CASRRQGSYEQYF.

This chain uses TRBV11-2 with TRBJ1-2, with D possibly being TRBD1 (5 bases). CDR3 length: 13 residues. With 5 bases removed from V and 8 bases from J, the gap between germline ends came to 15 bases. Germline V gene lookup returns CDR1 SGHAT and CDR2 FQNNGV. CDR3 bases: TGTGCCAGCAGCCGGGATCGGGGGTTGGGCTACACCTTC. This encodes CASSRDRGLGYTF.

On this clone: Its ends do not fully match the called genes, so a read error is possible. Within the sample, other DNA sequences also encode this same CDR3. The V gene is TRBV6-6, the J gene TRBJ1-2; D is unclear. Germline CDR1 and CDR2: MNHNY and SVGAGI (reference sequence). This CDR3 comprises 13 residues. CDR3 coding DNA: TGTGCCAGCACTATCGAACAGCTCTATGGATACACCTTC. As protein: CASTIEQLYGYTF.

This chain links TRBV9 with TRBJ2-7; weak D call: TRBD2 (5 bases). The CDR3 is made up of 14 amino acids. The germline V gene has CDR1 SGDLS and CDR2 YYNGEE. V gave up 0 bases and J gave up 0 bases, with 7 bases separating them. The CDR3 DNA reads TGTGCCAGCAGCGTAGTGGGGAGCTCCTACGAGCAGTACTTC. Its translation: CASSVVGSSYEQYF.

The V and J genes are TRBV6-5 and TRBJ1-2; D remains unclear. This CDR3 spans 14 amino acids. Trimming removed 5 bases at V and 0 bases at J, with 10 bases between. Germline CDR1 MNHEY, CDR2 SVGAGI. CDR3 DNA sequence: TGTGCCAGCAGTATATCAGGTGCTAACTATGGCTACACCTTC. This sequence encodes CASSISGANYGYTF.

The chain carries TRBV10-1 and TRBJ2-2, with D possibly matching TRBD1 (5 bases). V was cut by 7 bases and J by 0 bases, with 12 bases left in between. Germline V CDR1 and CDR2: WNHNN, SYGVQD (reference sequence). This CDR3 contains 15 residues. CDR3 protein: CASNTGQANTGELFF. As DNA, the CDR3 is TGCGCCAGCAACACTGGACAAGCGAACACCGGGGAGCTGTTTTTT.

The chain carries TRBV5-1 and TRBJ1-2; D is uncertain. CDR3 length equals 17 residues. Per the germline V gene, CDR1 is SGHRS and CDR2 is YFSETQ. Trimming left V 4 bases short and J 4 bases short, with 23 bases between. The CDR3 nucleotides are TGCGCCAGCAGCCCCCCCCTCGACACCCCTGGCCTCTATGGCTACACCTTC. Amino acid sequence: CASSPPLDTPGLYGYTF. Supplemented by reference TRBV5-1 and TRBJ1-2, the full variable domain reads KAGVTQTPRYLIKTRGQQVTLSCSPISGHRSVSWYQQTPGQGLQFLFEYFSETQRNKGNFPGRFSGRQFSNSRSEMNVSTLELGDSALYLCASSPPLDTPGLYGYTFGSGTRLTVV.